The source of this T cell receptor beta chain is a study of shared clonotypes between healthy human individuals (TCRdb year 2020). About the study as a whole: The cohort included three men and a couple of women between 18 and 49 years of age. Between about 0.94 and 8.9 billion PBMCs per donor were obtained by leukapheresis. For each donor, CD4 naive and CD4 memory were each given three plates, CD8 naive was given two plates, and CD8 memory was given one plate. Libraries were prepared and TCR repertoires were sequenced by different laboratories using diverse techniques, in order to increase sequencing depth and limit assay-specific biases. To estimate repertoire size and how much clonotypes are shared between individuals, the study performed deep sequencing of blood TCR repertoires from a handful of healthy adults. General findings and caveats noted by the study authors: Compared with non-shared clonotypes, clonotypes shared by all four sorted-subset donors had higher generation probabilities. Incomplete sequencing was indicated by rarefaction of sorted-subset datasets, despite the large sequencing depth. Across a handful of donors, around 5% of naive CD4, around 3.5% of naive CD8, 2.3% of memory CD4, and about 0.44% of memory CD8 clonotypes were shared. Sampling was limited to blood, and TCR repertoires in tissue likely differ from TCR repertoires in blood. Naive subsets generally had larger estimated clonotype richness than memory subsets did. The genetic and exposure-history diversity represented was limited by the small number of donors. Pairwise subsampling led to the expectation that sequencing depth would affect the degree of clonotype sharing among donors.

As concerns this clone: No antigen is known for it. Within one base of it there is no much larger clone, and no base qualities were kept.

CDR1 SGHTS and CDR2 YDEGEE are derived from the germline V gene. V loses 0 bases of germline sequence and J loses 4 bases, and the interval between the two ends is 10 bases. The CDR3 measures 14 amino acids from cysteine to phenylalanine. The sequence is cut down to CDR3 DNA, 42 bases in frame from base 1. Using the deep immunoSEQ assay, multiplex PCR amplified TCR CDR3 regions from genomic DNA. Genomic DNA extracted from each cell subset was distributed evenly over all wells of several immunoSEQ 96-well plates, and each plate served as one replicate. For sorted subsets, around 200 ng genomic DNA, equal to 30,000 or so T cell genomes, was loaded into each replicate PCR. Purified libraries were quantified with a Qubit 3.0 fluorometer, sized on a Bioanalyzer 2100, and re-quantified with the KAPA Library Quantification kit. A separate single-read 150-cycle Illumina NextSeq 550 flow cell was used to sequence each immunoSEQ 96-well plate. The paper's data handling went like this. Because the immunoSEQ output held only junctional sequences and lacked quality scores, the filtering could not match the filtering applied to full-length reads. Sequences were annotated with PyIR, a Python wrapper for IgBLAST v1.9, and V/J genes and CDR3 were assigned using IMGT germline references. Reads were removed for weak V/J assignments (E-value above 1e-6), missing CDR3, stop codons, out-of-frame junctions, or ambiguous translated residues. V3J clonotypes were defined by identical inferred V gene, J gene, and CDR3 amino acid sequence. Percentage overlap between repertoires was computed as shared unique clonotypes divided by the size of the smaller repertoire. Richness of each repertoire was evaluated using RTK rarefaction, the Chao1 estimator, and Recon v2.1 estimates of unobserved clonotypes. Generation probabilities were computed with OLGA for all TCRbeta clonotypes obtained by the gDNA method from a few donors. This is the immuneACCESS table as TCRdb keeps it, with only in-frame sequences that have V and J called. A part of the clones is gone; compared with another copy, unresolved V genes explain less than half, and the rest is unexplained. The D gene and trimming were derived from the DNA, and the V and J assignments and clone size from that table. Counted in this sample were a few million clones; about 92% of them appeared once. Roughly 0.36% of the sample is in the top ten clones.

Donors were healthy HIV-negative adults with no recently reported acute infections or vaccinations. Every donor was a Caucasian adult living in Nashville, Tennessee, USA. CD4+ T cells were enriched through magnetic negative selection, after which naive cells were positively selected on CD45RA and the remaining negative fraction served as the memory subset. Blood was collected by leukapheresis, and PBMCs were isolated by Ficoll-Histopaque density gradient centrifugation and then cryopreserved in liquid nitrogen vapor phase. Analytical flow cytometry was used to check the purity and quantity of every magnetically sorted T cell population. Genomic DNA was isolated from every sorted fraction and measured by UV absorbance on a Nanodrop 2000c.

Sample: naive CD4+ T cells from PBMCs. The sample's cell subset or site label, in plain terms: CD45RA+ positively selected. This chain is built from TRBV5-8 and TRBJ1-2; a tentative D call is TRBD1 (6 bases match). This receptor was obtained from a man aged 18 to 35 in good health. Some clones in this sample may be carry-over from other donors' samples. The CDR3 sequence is CASSLGQGPYGYTF. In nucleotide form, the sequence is TGTGCCAGCAGCTTGGGGCAGGGGCCCTATGGCTACACCTTC. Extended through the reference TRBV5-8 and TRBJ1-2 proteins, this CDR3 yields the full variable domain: EAGVTQSPTHLIKTRGQQATLRCSPISGHTSVYWYQQALGLGLQFLLWYDEGEERNRGNFPPRFSGRQFPNYSSELNVNALELEDSALYLCASSLGQGPYGYTFGSGTRLTVV.